This T cell receptor beta chain appears in the sequencing data of a study of OX40 agonist ivuxolimab in advanced cancers. Across the whole study: People in dose escalation had one of these cancers: hepatocellular carcinoma, melanoma, renal cell or head and neck cancer.

Some clones are missing from TCRdb's copy, which holds only in-frame ones; the method was immunoSEQ multiplex PCR. The sample consists of about 73,000 clones, 70% to 90% of them appearing once. V lost 2 bases, J lost 11 bases, and 16 bases lay in between. CDR1 and CDR2 from the germline V gene are MNHEY and SVGAGI. The CDR3 extends over 14 amino acids. As regards this clone: The antigen is undetermined.

Overall study findings and caveats: Among the least clonally expanded were partial responders at 0.1-3.0 mg/kg.

The chain links TRBV6-5 to TRBJ1-5; D unclear. This specimen was CD4+ or CD8+ T cells sorted from blood, taken in a trial of the OX40 agonist ivuxolimab. This clonotype originated in an adult with an advanced solid tumor such as melanoma, head and neck, liver or kidney cancer. The CDR3 nucleotides are TGTGCCAGCAGTTACAGGGCCCCGGGATCAGCCCAGCATTTT. Translating gives CASSYRAPGSAQHF.